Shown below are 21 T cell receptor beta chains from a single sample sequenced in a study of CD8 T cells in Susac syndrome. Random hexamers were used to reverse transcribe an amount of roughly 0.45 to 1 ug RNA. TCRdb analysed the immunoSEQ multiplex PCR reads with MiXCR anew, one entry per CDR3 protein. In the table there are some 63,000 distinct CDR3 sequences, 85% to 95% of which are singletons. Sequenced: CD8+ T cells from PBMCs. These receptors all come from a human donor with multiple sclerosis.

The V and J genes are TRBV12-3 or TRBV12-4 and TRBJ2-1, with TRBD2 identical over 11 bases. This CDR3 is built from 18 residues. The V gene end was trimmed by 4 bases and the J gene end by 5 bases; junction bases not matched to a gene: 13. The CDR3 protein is CASSSDSGRARSDNEQFF. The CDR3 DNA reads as TGTGCCAGCAGTTCCGATAGCGGGAGGGCCAGATCGGACAATGAGCAGTTCTTC.

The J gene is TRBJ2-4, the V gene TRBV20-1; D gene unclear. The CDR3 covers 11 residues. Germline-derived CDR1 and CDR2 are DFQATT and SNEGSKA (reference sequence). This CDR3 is CSPQHENIQYF. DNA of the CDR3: TGCAGCCCCCAGCATGAAAACATTCAGTACTTC.

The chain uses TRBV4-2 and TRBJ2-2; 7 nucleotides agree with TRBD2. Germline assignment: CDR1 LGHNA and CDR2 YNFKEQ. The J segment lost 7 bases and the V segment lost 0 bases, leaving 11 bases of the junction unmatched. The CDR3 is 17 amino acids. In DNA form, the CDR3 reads TGTGCCAGCAGCCAAGACCGGCTAGCGGATTCGGGCGGGGAGCTGTTTTTT. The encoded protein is CASSQDRLADSGGELFF.

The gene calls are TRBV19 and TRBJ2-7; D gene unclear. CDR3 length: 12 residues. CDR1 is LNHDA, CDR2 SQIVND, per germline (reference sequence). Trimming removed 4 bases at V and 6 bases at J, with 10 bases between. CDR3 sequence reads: CASSTGLAEQYF. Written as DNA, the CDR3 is TGTGCCAGTAGTACGGGTCTTGCCGAGCAGTACTTC.

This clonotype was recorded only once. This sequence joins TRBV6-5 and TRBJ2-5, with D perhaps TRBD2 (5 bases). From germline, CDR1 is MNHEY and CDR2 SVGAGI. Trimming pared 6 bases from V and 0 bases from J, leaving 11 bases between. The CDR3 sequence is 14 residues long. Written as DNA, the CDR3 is TGTGCCAGCAGCGAACCGGGGAACCAAGAGACCCAGTACTTC. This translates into CASSEPGNQETQYF.

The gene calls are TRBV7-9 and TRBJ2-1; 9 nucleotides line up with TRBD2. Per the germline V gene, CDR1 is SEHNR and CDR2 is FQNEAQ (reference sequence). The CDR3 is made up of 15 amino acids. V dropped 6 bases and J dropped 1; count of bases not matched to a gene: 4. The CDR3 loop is CASSPSGRSYNEQFF. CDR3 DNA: TGTGCCAGCAGTCCCAGCGGGAGGTCCTACAATGAGCAGTTCTTC.

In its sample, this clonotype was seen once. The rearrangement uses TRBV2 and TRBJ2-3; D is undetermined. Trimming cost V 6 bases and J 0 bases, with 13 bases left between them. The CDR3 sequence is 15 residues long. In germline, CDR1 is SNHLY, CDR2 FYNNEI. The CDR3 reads CASRDQPTSTDTQYF. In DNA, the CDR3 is TGTGCCAGCAGGGACCAGCCGACTAGCACAGATACGCAGTATTTT.

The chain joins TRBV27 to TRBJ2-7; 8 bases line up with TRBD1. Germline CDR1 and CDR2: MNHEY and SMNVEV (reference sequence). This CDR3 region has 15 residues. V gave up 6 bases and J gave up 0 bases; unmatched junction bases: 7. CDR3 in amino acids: CASRPEGQGSYEQYF. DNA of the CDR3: TGTGCCAGCAGGCCCGAAGGACAGGGCTCCTACGAGCAGTACTTC.

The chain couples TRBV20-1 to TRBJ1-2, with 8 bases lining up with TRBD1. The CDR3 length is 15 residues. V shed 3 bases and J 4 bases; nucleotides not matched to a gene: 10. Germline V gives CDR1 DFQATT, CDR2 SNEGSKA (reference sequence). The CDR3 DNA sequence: TGCAGTGCTAGGGGGGCAGGGGGCGTGGGCTATGGCTACACCTTC. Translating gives CSARGAGGVGYGYTF.

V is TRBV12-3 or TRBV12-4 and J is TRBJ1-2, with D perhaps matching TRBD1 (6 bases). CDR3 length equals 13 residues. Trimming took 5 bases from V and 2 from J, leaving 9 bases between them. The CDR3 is CASSPTGNYGYTF. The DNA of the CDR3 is TGTGCCAGCAGTCCAACAGGGAACTATGGCTACACCTTC.

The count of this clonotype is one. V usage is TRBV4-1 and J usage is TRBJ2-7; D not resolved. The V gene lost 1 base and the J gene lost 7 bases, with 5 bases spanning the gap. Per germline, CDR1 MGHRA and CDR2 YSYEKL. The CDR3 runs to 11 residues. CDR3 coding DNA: TGCGCCAGCAGCCAAGGGGTTGAGCAGTACTTC. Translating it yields CASSQGVEQYF.

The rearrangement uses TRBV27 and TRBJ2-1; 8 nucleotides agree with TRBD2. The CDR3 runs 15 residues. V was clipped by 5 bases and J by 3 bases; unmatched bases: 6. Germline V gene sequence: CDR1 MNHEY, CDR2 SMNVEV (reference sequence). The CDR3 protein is CASSPGTRLYNEQFF. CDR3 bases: TGTGCCAGCAGTCCGGGGACTAGACTCTACAATGAGCAGTTCTTC.

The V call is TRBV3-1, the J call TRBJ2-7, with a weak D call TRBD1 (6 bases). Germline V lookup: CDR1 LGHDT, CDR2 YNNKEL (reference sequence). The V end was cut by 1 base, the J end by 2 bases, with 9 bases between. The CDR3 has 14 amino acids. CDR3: CASSQGTVAYEQYF. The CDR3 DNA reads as TGTGCCAGCAGCCAAGGGACAGTAGCCTACGAGCAGTACTTC.

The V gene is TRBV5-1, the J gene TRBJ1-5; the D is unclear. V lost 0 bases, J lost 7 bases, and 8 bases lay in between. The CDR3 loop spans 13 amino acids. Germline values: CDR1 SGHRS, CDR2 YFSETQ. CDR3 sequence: CASSLAGGQPQHF. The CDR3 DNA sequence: TGCGCCAGCAGCTTGGCCGGTGGGCAGCCCCAGCATTTT.

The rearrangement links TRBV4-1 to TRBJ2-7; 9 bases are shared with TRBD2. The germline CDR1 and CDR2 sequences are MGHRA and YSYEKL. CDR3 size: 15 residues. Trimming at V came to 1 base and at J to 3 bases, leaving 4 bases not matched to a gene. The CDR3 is CASSQVDSGSYEQYF. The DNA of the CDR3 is TGCGCCAGCAGCCAAGTAGATAGCGGGAGCTACGAGCAGTACTTC.

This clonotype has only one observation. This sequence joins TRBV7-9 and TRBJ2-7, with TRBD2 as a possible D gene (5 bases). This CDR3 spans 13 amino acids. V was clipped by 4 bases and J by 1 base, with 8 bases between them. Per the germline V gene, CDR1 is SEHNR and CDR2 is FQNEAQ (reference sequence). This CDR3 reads CASSYTSSYEQYF. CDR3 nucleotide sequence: TGTGCCAGCAGCTATACTAGTTCCTACGAGCAGTACTTC. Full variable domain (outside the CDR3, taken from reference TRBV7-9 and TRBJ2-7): DTGVSQNPRHKITKRGQNVTFRCDPISEHNRLYWYRQTLGQGPEFLTYFQNEAQLEKSRLLSDRFSAERPKGSFSTLEIQRTEQGDSAMYLCASSYTSSYEQYFGPGTRLTVT.

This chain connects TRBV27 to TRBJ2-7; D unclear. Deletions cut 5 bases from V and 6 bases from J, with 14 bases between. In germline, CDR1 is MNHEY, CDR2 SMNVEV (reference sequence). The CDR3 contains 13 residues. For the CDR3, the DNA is TGTGCCAGCAGTACCTCCACAGTTCGCGAGCAGTACTTC. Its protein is CASSTSTVREQYF.

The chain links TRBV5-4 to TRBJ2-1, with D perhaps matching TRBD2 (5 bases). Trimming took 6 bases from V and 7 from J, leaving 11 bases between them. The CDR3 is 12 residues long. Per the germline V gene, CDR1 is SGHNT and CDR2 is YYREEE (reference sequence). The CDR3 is CASTGEGNEQFF. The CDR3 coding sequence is TGTGCCAGCACCGGAGAGGGAAATGAGCAGTTCTTC.

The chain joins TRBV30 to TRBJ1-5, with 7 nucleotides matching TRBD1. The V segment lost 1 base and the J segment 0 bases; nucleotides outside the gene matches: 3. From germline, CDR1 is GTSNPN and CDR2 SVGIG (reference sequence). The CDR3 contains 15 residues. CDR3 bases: TGTGCCTGGAGTGGGGGGACAGTTAGCAATCAGCCCCAGCATTTT. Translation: CAWSGGTVSNQPQHF.

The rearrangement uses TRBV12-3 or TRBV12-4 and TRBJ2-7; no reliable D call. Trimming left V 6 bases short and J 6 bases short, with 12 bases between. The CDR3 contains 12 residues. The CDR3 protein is CASRLGATEQYF. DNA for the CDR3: TGTGCCAGCAGATTGGGCGCCACCGAGCAGTACTTC.

The CDR3 DNA sequence: TGTGCCAGTAGTATAGTATTGGGGGCAGGGGATCAGCCCCAGCATTTT. Amino acid sequence: CASSIVLGAGDQPQHF. The genes are TRBV19 and TRBJ1-5; perhaps TRBD1 as D (6 bases). Germline V lookup: CDR1 LNHDA, CDR2 SQIVND (reference sequence). CDR3 size: 16 residues. The ends were cut back, 1 base at V and 5 bases at J, with 15 bases in the middle.